These 6 T cell receptor beta chains share one sample of origin, sequenced in a study of blood T cell repertoires in COVID-19 (dated by TCRdb to the early 2020s). The library was prepared using the immunoSEQ multiplex PCR assay. The table comes from immuneACCESS by way of TCRdb, which keeps in-frame sequences with V and J called. Part of the clones is missing from these tables; in studies checked, under half for an unresolved V gene and the rest for unknown reasons. For this sample there are around 100,000 clones; roughly 92% appear just once. The ten largest clones capture 5% to 6% of the sample. Specimen: peripheral blood. The receptors were gathered from a man aged 50 or older with active COVID-19.

The chain joins TRBV2 to TRBJ2-2; D perhaps matches TRBD1 (5 bases). V was trimmed by 10 bases and J by 4 bases, leaving 10 bases between them. Per the germline V gene, CDR1 is SNHLY and CDR2 is FYNNEI. The CDR3 runs to 12 residues. CDR3 protein: CATGQLTGELFF. CDR3 coding DNA: TGTGCCACCGGACAACTCACCGGGGAGCTGTTTTTT.

The chain combines TRBV18 with TRBJ1-1, with TRBD1 as a possible D gene (5 bases). This CDR3 region has 14 residues. Germline V gives CDR1 KGHSH, CDR2 LQKENI. Deletions cut 2 bases from V and 1 base from J, with 8 bases between. The CDR3: CASSPGAENTEAFF. CDR3 sequence (DNA): TGTGCCAGCTCACCAGGGGCGGAGAACACTGAAGCTTTCTTT.

The chain has TRBV2 and TRBJ1-1, with D unresolved. From germline, CDR1 is SNHLY and CDR2 FYNNEI. V dropped 2 bases and J dropped 10 bases, with 11 bases sitting between them. The CDR3 is made up of 12 amino acids. CDR3 residues: CASSESEGAAFF. The CDR3 coding sequence is TGTGCCAGCAGTGAATCTGAGGGAGCAGCTTTCTTT.

The chain recombines TRBV5-4 with TRBJ2-2; 8 nucleotides line up with TRBD1. V lost 7 bases, J lost 4 bases, and 9 bases stayed unmatched. The CDR3 length is 15 residues. CDR1 and CDR2 from the germline V gene are SGHNT and YYREEE (reference sequence). In DNA form, the CDR3 reads TGTGCCAGCCATTTACAGGGGGGAACCACCGGGGAGCTGTTTTTT. Protein: CASHLQGGTTGELFF. The full variable domain, in which reference TRBV5-4 and TRBJ2-2 provide the parts outside the CDR3, is ETGVTQSPTHLIKTRGQQVTLRCSSQSGHNTVSWYQQALGQGPQFIFQYYREEENGRGNFPPRFSGLQFPNYSSELNVNALELDDSALYLCASHLQGGTTGELFFGEGSRLTVL.

The chain is built from TRBV2 and TRBJ2-7; D might be TRBD1 (6 bases). The V end was cut by 6 bases, the J end by 6 bases, with 12 bases between. Germline V gene sequence: CDR1 SNHLY, CDR2 FYNNEI. This CDR3 is 12 amino acids long. DNA of the CDR3: TGTGCCAGCAGATACAGGGTCGCCGAGCAGTACTTC. Its translation is CASRYRVAEQYF.

J is TRBJ1-2 and V is TRBV6-5; D uncertain. This CDR3 comprises 15 residues. Per the germline V gene, CDR1 is MNHEY and CDR2 is SVGAGI. The V end was cut by 6 bases, the J end by 4 bases, with 18 bases between. CDR3 bases: TGTGCCAGCAGAGGATCGGAGGCCGGAAGCTATGGCTACACCTTC. It specifies CASRGSEAGSYGYTF.